Following are 5 T cell receptor beta chains from one sample sequenced in a study of identifying expanded T cells in peripheral blood. Some clones are missing from TCRdb's copy, which holds only in-frame ones; the method was immunoSEQ multiplex PCR. Among 120,000 or so clones, roughly 84% were seen once, and the ten largest hold 3.3%. The sequencing input was blood. These receptors were taken from a person between 18 and 75 years old in good health.

V is TRBV7-2 and J is TRBJ2-1, with D maybe TRBD1 (6 bases). The CDR3 sequence is 13 residues long. The germline V gene encodes CDR1 SGHTA and CDR2 FQGNSA. The V end lost 5 bases, the J end lost 5 bases, and 10 bases lay between the germline ends. CDR3 sequence: CASSPDRNNEQFF. In DNA, the CDR3 is TGTGCCAGCAGCCCCGACAGGAACAATGAGCAGTTCTTC.

The chain employs TRBV6-5 and TRBJ1-4; possible D gene TRBD1, 6 bases. CDR3 size: 15 residues. Germline-derived CDR1 and CDR2 are MNHEY and SVGAGI. V dropped 6 bases and J dropped 8 bases, with 19 bases sitting between them. The CDR3 DNA follows: TGTGCCAGCAGCCCTACCACGACAGGTTGGGAAAAACTGTTTTTT. The encoded protein is CASSPTTTGWEKLFF.

This clone was detected only once. The chain links TRBV29-1 to TRBJ1-1; TRBD1 might be the D (6 bases). CDR3 length: 13 residues. V lost 4 bases to trimming and J lost 3 bases, with 12 bases between them. Looked up from germline, CDR1 is SQVTM and CDR2 is ANQGSEA. CDR3 residues: CSVAEHRDTEAFF. Here the CDR3 DNA reads TGCAGCGTTGCAGAACACAGGGACACTGAAGCTTTCTTT.

The DNA of the CDR3 is TGTGCCAGCAGTTACGGTAAATACAATGAGCAGTTCTTC. It encodes CASSYGKYNEQFF. V is TRBV6-6 and J is TRBJ2-1; D is undetermined. With 2 bases removed from V and 4 bases from J, the gap between germline ends came to 6 bases. Per germline, CDR1 MNHNY and CDR2 SVGAGI (reference sequence). The CDR3 is made up of 13 amino acids.

The V and J genes are TRBV4-3 and TRBJ1-5; D may be TRBD1 (5 bases). The V gene's germline CDR1 is LGHNA and CDR2 YSLEER. The V end lost 1 base, the J end lost 4 bases, and 17 bases lay between the germline ends. This CDR3 is 17 amino acids long. The CDR3, as DNA: TGCGCCAGCAGCCAAGCACATCCGGGGCAGGGTAATCAGCCCCAGCATTTT. Protein: CASSQAHPGQGNQPQHF.